This T cell receptor beta chain was found in a study of regulatory T cells in long-lasting Graves disease. Study-wide results and limits: Persistent disease preferred TRBV28, TRBJ1-2 and TRBJ2-5.

This clonotype has more than one count but fewer than ten. Its antigen is unknown. Construction of TCR beta libraries relied on iRepertoire HTBI primers and on Arm-PCR targeting CDR3 regions. MiXCR, run by TCRdb on the multiplex PCR reads, gives a single entry per CDR3 protein. Of 400,000 to 500,000 distinct CDR3 sequences in the sample, 22% are singletons; the top ten hold approximately 14%. The sample's time point: persistent/refractory GD, antithyroid drugs over 5 years with positive TRAb. Making the TCR library involved RNA that had been extracted from PBMCs. The V and J ends lost 5 bases and 2 bases respectively, with 17 bases between them. CDR3 length equals 15 residues. Germline V lookup: CDR1 SQVTM, CDR2 ANQGSEA.

The chain employs TRBV29-1 and TRBJ2-3, with D tentatively TRBD1 (6 bases). The source was peripheral blood mononuclear cells (PBMCs), collected when the disease was refractory, from a patient treated with antithyroid drugs. The source of this sequence is a female donor with Graves disease. The CDR3 reads CSVRFGTSSTDTQYF. CDR3 in DNA: TGCAGCGTTCGCTTCGGGACATCCTCCACAGATACGCAGTATTTT.